This is a list of T cell receptor beta chains from one sample in a study of cytomegalovirus exposure and HLA in healthy donors. Clones were sequenced by immunoSEQ multiplex PCR, and TCRdb holds only the in-frame ones, with some missing. The top ten clones hold approximately 1% of a sample with some 200,000 clones, around 88% of them seen once. The sequenced sample consisted of PBMCs. The source of these receptors is a woman in her late teens or twenties in good health and CMV-seronegative. Both conserved end residues are part of each CDR3. Each record gives: J gene, D gene, clone size, V gene, CDR3 DNA, CDR3 protein. D genes are given only for firm matches. Clone size, where shown, is once, few, many, or a class for clones that have expanded.

TRBJ1-2,NA,NA,TRBV7-9,TGTGCCAGCAGCTTTGGTTACGCCGGCCGGGTTCACTATGGCTACACCTTC,CASSFGYAGRVHYGYTF
TRBJ2-3,NA,NA,TRBV5-1,TGCGCCAGCAGCTTGGTTATACTAGAAAGCACAGATACGCAGTATTTT,CASSLVILESTDTQYF
TRBJ1-2,TRBD1,NA,TRBV6-4,TGTGCCAGCAAAATTACCGGGACAGCGACAAACTATGGCTACACCTTC,CASKITGTATNYGYTF
TRBJ2-2,NA,NA,TRBV4-3,TGCGCCAGCAGCCAAGCCATTCAGGGGATCACCGGGGAGCTGTTTTTT,CASSQAIQGITGELFF
TRBJ2-2,NA,NA,TRBV5-1,TGCGCCAGCAGCTTGGAGGGACTGGTCACCGGGGAGCTGTTTTTT,CASSLEGLVTGELFF
TRBJ1-2,NA,few,TRBV7-2,TGTGCCAGCAGCTCTCAAAGCGTCTCCTCCTATGGCTACACCTTC,CASSSQSVSSYGYTF
TRBJ2-7,NA,NA,TRBV2,TGTGCCACCTCGAGTCCAACCTACGAGCAGTACTTC,CATSSPTYEQYF
TRBJ2-7,NA,NA,TRBV4-3,TGCGCCAGCAGCCGACAATCTACAGGGACCGAGCAGTACTTC,CASSRQSTGTEQYF
TRBJ2-2,TRBD2,NA,TRBV11-2,TGTGCCAGCAGCTTGGGACTAGCGGGAGCCGGGGAGCTGTTTTTT,CASSLGLAGAGELFF
TRBJ1-1,TRBD1,NA,TRBV6-1,TGTGCCAGCAGTAGAAGGGGGCTCACTGAAGCTTTCTTT,CASSRRGLTEAFF
TRBJ1-2,NA,NA,TRBV10-3,TGTGCCATCACCCCGAGCGGGGGTAACCCCGATGGCTACACCTTC,CAITPSGGNPDGYTF
TRBJ2-7,NA,NA,TRBV7-9,TGTGCCAGCAGCTTACCAGGTACCTCCTACGAGCAGTACTTC,CASSLPGTSYEQYF
TRBJ2-6,NA,NA,TRBV5-6,TGTGCCAGCAGCTTGGGATACGGGTTCTCTGGGGCCAACGTCCTGACTTTC,CASSLGYGFSGANVLTF
TRBJ2-7,NA,NA,TRBV18,TGTGCCAGCTCACCGCGGGGTAACGTCTACGAGCAGTACTTC,CASSPRGNVYEQYF
TRBJ2-1,TRBD2,once,TRBV2,TGTGCCAGCTCATTCCCGGGACTAGCGTGGGATGAGCAGTTCTTC,CASSFPGLAWDEQFF
TRBJ1-5,NA,NA,TRBV7-9,TGTGCCAGCAGCTTAAATCTAGATCAGCCCCAGCATTTT,CASSLNLDQPQHF
TRBJ2-1,TRBD1,NA,TRBV5-5,TGTGCCAGCAGCTCCTCGGACAGGTACTACAATGAGCAGTTCTTC,CASSSSDRYYNEQFF
TRBJ1-2,NA,NA,TRBV18,TGTGCCAGCTCACCGAACCGCAGCGGTGGCTACACCTTC,CASSPNRSGGYTF
TRBJ2-1,NA,NA,TRBV14,TGTGCCAGCAGCCACCTGAGCGGCACCTACAATGAGCAGTTCTTC,CASSHLSGTYNEQFF
TRBJ2-2,NA,once,TRBV5-1,TGCGCCAGCAGCTTGGGGGTTGCGGGTGCCGGGGAGCTGTTTTTT,CASSLGVAGAGELFF
TRBJ1-1,NA,NA,TRBV7-8,TGTGCCAGCAGCTTAGGGGGACATGGGATGAACACTGAAGCTTTCTTT,CASSLGGHGMNTEAFF
TRBJ2-1,NA,once,TRBV9,TGTGCCAGCGGACAGAATTACAATGAGCAGTTCTTC,CASGQNYNEQFF
TRBJ2-2,TRBD2,once,TRBV7-2,TGTGCCAGCAGCTTGGCGGGAGCTAGCTACTCCGGGGAGCTGTTTTTT,CASSLAGASYSGELFF
TRBJ1-2,NA,NA,TRBV5-1,TGCGCCAGCAGCTTGAATCAAGGGGGTAACTATGGCTACACCTTC,CASSLNQGGNYGYTF
TRBJ2-7,TRBD1,NA,TRBV7-9,TGTTCCAGCAGCGCGAAACCGGGACAGGGCATCGGGGAGCAGTACTTC,CSSSAKPGQGIGEQYF
TRBJ2-3,TRBD2,NA,TRBV4-1,TGCGCCAGCAGCCAAGATCCCCCCCTGGCGGGAGGAGCCACAGATACGCAGTATTTT,CASSQDPPLAGGATDTQYF
TRBJ2-3,NA,NA,TRBV2,TGTGCCAGCAGTGATCGGCGGGATACGCAGTATTTT,CASSDRRDTQYF
TRBJ2-3,TRBD2,NA,TRBV7-2,TGTGCCAGCAGCTCAAGGACTAGCGGGGGGGTCGCAGATACGCAGTATTTT,CASSSRTSGGVADTQYF
TRBJ2-2,NA,NA,TRBV11-2,TGTGCCAGCAGCCAGGGACTTACTAACACCGGGGAGCTGTTTTTT,CASSQGLTNTGELFF
TRBJ1-2,NA,NA,TRBV5-1,TGCGCCAGCAGTATTGGGGGCGACTATGGCTACACCTTC,CASSIGGDYGYTF
TRBJ1-3,NA,NA,TRBV12-5,TGTGCTAGTGGTGTCGCGGGAAACACCATATATTTT,CASGVAGNTIYF
TRBJ1-2,NA,NA,TRBV12-5,TGTGCTAGTGGTTTGTTTCAGGGGCCCCGGCCCTATGGCTACACCTTC,CASGLFQGPRPYGYTF
TRBJ2-5,TRBD1,NA,TRBV6-1,TGTGCCAGCAGCGCATCCGGGACAGGGGAAGAGACCCAGTACTTC,CASSASGTGEETQYF
TRBJ2-1,TRBD2,NA,TRBV7-2,TGTGCCAGCAGCTTTGGACTAGCTGCCTATGAGCAGTTCTTC,CASSFGLAAYEQFF
TRBJ1-5,TRBD1,once,TRBV19,TGTGCCAGTAGTGGGGGACAGGGAATGAGCAATCAGCCCCAGCATTTT,CASSGGQGMSNQPQHF
TRBJ2-1,NA,NA,TRBV7-7,TGTGCCAGCAGCAAGCAGGGTTTAGATGAGCAGTTCTTC,CASSKQGLDEQFF
TRBJ2-2,NA,NA,TRBV2,TGTGCCAGCAGGCGGACTGAATTCGCCGGGGAGCTGTTTTTT,CASRRTEFAGELFF
TRBJ2-7,TRBD2,NA,TRBV5-1,TGCGCCAGCAGCTTGGCGGGTAGCGGGGTTTCGTACGAGCAGTACTTC,CASSLAGSGVSYEQYF
TRBJ1-5,NA,NA,TRBV11-3,TGTGCCAGCAGCTTAGGTGGCAGTATTAGCAATCAGCCCCAGCATTTT,CASSLGGSISNQPQHF
TRBJ1-2,NA,once,TRBV19,TGTGCCAGTATCTTAGCTCCCTCGACAGACTATGGCTACACCTTC,CASILAPSTDYGYTF
TRBJ1-2,NA,NA,TRBV5-8,TGTGCCAGCAGCCCCCTATCCTGGGCAAACTATGGCTACACCTTC,CASSPLSWANYGYTF
TRBJ2-3,NA,once,TRBV2,TGTGCCAGCAGTGCGTCGGACAGCCGAGGATATACGCAGTATTTT,CASSASDSRGYTQYF
TRBJ2-7,TRBD1,NA,TRBV7-2,TGTGCCAGCAGCTTACGATTGGGACAGGAATACGAGCAGTACTTC,CASSLRLGQEYEQYF
TRBJ1-2,NA,few,TRBV7-9,TGTGCCGCACTACCGGACACCTTCTATGGCTACACCTTC,CAALPDTFYGYTF
TRBJ1-5,TRBD1,NA,TRBV15,TGTGCCACCAGGATCGACAGGGGGTTGAATCAGCCCCAGCATTTT,CATRIDRGLNQPQHF
TRBJ2-1,TRBD2,NA,TRBV27,TGTGCCAGCAGCTATACTAGCGGGGGGGCCACTGAGCAGTTCTTC,CASSYTSGGATEQFF
TRBJ1-4,TRBD1,NA,TRBV19,TGTGCCAGTAGTAAGCCCGGGACAGGGAATGAAAAACTGTTTTTT,CASSKPGTGNEKLFF
TRBJ1-1,NA,NA,TRBV6-6,TGTGCCAGCAGTTCCAGGGTCACTGAAGCTTTCTTT,CASSSRVTEAFF
TRBJ1-3,NA,few,TRBV4-1,TGCGCCAGCACCCCTGGGGGGGCTGGAAACACCATATATTTT,CASTPGGAGNTIYF
TRBJ2-5,TRBD2,NA,TRBV10-3,TGTGCCATCAGGGGGGTTAGCGGGGTCCAAGAGACCCAGTACTTC,CAIRGVSGVQETQYF
TRBJ2-7,TRBD2,NA,TRBV7-2,TGTGCCAGCAGCTTTAGCGGGAGCGGGGAGCAGTACTTC,CASSFSGSGEQYF
TRBJ2-3,TRBD2,NA,TRBV6-5,TGTGCCAGCAGTTACCAACGGGGGGACACAGATACGCAGTATTTT,CASSYQRGDTDTQYF
TRBJ2-3,TRBD2,NA,TRBV2,TGTGCCAGCAAAATAGCTAGCGGGAGCCGCACAGATACGCAGTATTTT,CASKIASGSRTDTQYF
TRBJ2-7,NA,NA,TRBV7-2,TGTGCCAGCGGTCCGGGACTCGCAATAACCTACGAGCAGTACTTC,CASGPGLAITYEQYF